A single sample gave rise to the 11 T cell receptor beta chains below, sequenced in a study of T cell repertoires in cytomegalovirus infection (dated by TCRdb to between 2018 and 2021). The instrument given in TCRdb is Illumina HiSeq 1500. TCRdb reanalyzed the raw reads on its own, using fastp at Q25 for trimming and MiXCR for clone calling, and kept in-frame beta chains. CDR3 protein duplicates are merged, each entry listing the most common genes and DNA. Within this sample are a few hundred thousand distinct CDR3 sequences, with about a third of them counted one time only. Around an eighth of the sample is in the top ten clones. No cognate antigen is known for these TCRs. What the treatment or condition label conveys for this sample: in vitro stimulation with specific CMV peptide epitopes to enrich CMV-specific T cells. The material was cultured PBMCs, obtained from culture after CMV antigen stimulation. These receptors were collected from a human donor in good health (CMV status not recorded). Some clones in this sample may be carry-over from other donors' samples.

The sample holds many counts of this clonotype. The genes are TRBV7-2 and TRBJ2-7; D call uncertain. The length of the CDR3 is 12 residues. V dropped 4 bases and J dropped 5 bases, with 9 bases sitting between them. Per the germline V gene, CDR1 is SGHTA and CDR2 is FQGNSA. The CDR3 protein is CASSSYRDEQYF. DNA for the CDR3: TGTGCCAGCAGCTCCTATCGGGACGAGCAGTACTTC.

Only a few counts were recorded for this clonotype. The chain uses TRBV12-3 or TRBV12-4 and TRBJ2-1, with TRBD2 as a possible D gene (5 bases). CDR3 length: 13 amino acids. V gave up 7 bases and J gave up 7 bases, with 14 bases separating them. The CDR3 DNA is TGTGCCAGCACCCGGCTCCGAGGGAATGAGCAGTTCTTC. The encoded protein is CASTRLRGNEQFF.

This clonotype was found many times. The CDR3: CASSGAQRTQYF. For the CDR3, the DNA is TGTGCCAGCAGCGGAGCTCAGAGGACCCAGTACTTC. This chain uses TRBV7-2 with TRBJ2-5; D unclear. The length of the CDR3 is 12 residues. V was pared by 5 bases and J by 7 bases, with 11 bases between. CDR1 and CDR2 (germline): SGHTA, FQGNSA.

This clonotype was counted only a few times. This chain joins TRBV6-1 and TRBJ1-5; D not certain. Deletions cut 3 bases from V and 4 bases from J, with 7 bases between. The CDR3 runs to 13 residues. CDR1 and CDR2 from the germline V gene are MNHNS and SASEGT. This CDR3 reads CASSESANQPQHF. The CDR3 region has the DNA TGTGCCAGCAGTGAGTCCGCTAATCAGCCCCAGCATTTT.

The chain is built from TRBV2 and TRBJ2-5; 7 nucleotides match TRBD1. Per the germline V gene, CDR1 is SNHLY and CDR2 is FYNNEI. J gave up 0 bases and V 7 bases, and 11 bases lay outside the gene matches. CDR3 size: 16 residues. CDR3 amino acids: CASNKRDSSYQETQYF. The CDR3 DNA sequence: TGTGCCAGCAATAAGAGGGACAGCTCCTACCAAGAGACCCAGTACTTC. Supplemented by reference TRBV2 and TRBJ2-5, the full variable domain reads EPEVTQTPSHQVTQMGQEVILRCVPISNHLYFYWYRQILGQKVEFLVSFYNNEISEKSEIFDDQFSVERPDGSNFTLKIRSTKLEDSAMYFCASNKRDSSYQETQYFGPGTRLLVL.

In its sample, this clonotype was seen once. This rearrangement joins TRBV6-1 to TRBJ2-1; D is unclear. The V gene's germline CDR1 is MNHNS and CDR2 SASEGT. This CDR3 contains 14 residues. Trimming removed 5 bases from V and 2 bases from J, with 10 bases in between. CDR3 in amino acids: CASSWGLAYNEQFF. CDR3 sequence (DNA): TGTGCCAGCAGTTGGGGTCTGGCCTACAATGAGCAGTTCTTC.

The DNA of the CDR3 is TGTGCCAGCAGTTACTCGGTGGGGGAAAGAGCGCAGTATTTT. Amino acid sequence: CASSYSVGERAQYF. V usage is TRBV6-2 or TRBV6-3 and J usage is TRBJ2-3; D possibly uses TRBD1 or TRBD2 (5 bases each). The CDR3 loop spans 14 amino acids. The germline V gene has CDR1 MNHEY and CDR2 SVGEGT. Trimming shortened V by 0 bases and J by 10 bases, and 14 bases separated the two germline ends.

The rearrangement links TRBV19 to TRBJ2-7; D remains ambiguous. The CDR3 length is 14 residues. CDR1 LNHDA and CDR2 SQIVND come from the germline V gene (reference sequence). Deletions cut 6 bases from V and 0 bases from J, with 12 bases between. CDR3 sequence reads: CASRLTWSSYEQYV. The CDR3 region has the DNA TGTGCCAGTAGATTGACCTGGAGCTCCTACGAGCAGTACGTC.

This clonotype was seen just once. CDR3 protein: CASSSGSYPNIQYF. The DNA for the CDR3 is TGTGCCAGCAGCTCCGGGTCTTACCCGAACATTCAGTACTTC. The V call is TRBV7-2, the J call TRBJ2-4; D is unclear. CDR1 is SGHTA, CDR2 FQGNSA, per germline. This CDR3 is 14 amino acids long. V gave up 4 bases and J gave up 7 bases, with 14 bases separating them.

The chain carries TRBV7-8 and TRBJ1-2; no clear D gene. The CDR3 is 13 amino acids. CDR1 is SGHVS and CDR2 is FQNEAQ in the germline V gene. Trimming took off 5 bases at V and 1 base at J, with 8 bases between the two ends. The CDR3: CASSPQVNYGYTF. In DNA form, the CDR3 reads TGTGCCAGCAGCCCCCAGGTTAACTATGGCTACACCTTC. Based on the CDR3 plus reference TRBV7-8 and TRBJ1-2, the full variable domain is GAGVSQSPRYKVAKRGQDVALRCDPISGHVSLFWYQQALGQGPEFLTYFQNEAQLDKSGLPSDRFFAERPEGSVSTLKIQRTQQEDSAVYLCASSPQVNYGYTFGSGTRLTVV.

The chain joins TRBV29-1 to TRBJ2-3, with TRBD2 matching over 16 bases. Per germline, CDR1 SQVTM and CDR2 ANQGSEA. CDR3 length equals 17 residues. Trimming removed 5 bases from V and 0 bases from J; junction bases left unmatched: 5. The CDR3 coding sequence is TGCAGCGTTAAGGGGACTAGCGGGAGGGCTAGCACAGATACGCAGTATTTT. Translation: CSVKGTSGRASTDTQYF.